This T cell receptor (beta chain) is from a study of OX40 agonist ivuxolimab in advanced cancers. Study-level background: Ivuxolimab was an agonistic, fully human IgG2 monoclonal antibody directed against OX40 (CD134), a costimulatory receptor. Intravenous ivuxolimab was administered to patients every 2 weeks at six dose levels: 0.01, 0.1, 0.3, 1.5, 3 and 10 mg/kg. In the dose-escalation cohort, over 65% of patients were male, and the mean age was around 60 years, with a range of about 23 to 85. Prior anti-PD-1, anti-PD-L1 or anti-CTLA-4 therapy was permitted, and checkpoint inhibitors had been received by around 39% of dose-escalation patients. Peripheral TCRbeta sequencing aimed to test whether ivuxolimab altered TCR sequence diversity and caused clonal T-cell expansion. The paper describes the monotherapy dose-escalation part (N ≈ 49 patients) of the phase I trial of ivuxolimab. Of the approximately 53 patients in dose escalation, 19 had hepatocellular carcinoma, about 15 had melanoma, 9 had renal cell carcinoma and 9 had head and neck cancer. Partial responses were achieved by three dose-escalation patients, of whom one had hepatocellular carcinoma and two had cutaneous melanoma.

Patients with autoimmune disease history or receiving systemic immunosuppression were excluded from the trial. In every dose cohort, peripheral blood was drawn for TCR sequencing at baseline, cycle 4 day 1, and cycle 7 day 1. The samples were drawn from a first-in-human, open-label, multicenter phase I dose-escalation trial of ivuxolimab. Adults with locally advanced or metastatic melanoma, renal cell carcinoma, hepatocellular carcinoma or head and neck squamous cell carcinoma were enrolled in the trial. Before TCR sequencing, CD4+ T cells and CD8+ T cells from peripheral blood were sorted into separate populations. Genomic DNA was extracted from sorted cells for sequencing of the TCRbeta CDR3 region. The immunoSEQ Assay was used for sequencing of TCRbeta CDR3 regions. TCRdb's version of the immuneACCESS table is confined to in-frame rearrangements and falls short of the full clone set. An unresolved V gene accounts for under half of the shortfall where checked; the remainder is of unknown origin. The table for this sample lists around 54,000 clones; approximately 90% of them were counted only once. Approximately 8.3% of the sample is in the top ten clones.

Comment on this clone: It has no known antigen specificity. No qualities accompany the bases; no much larger clone lies one base away.

General study outcomes and caveats: Low levels of normalized T-cell clonal expansion were also seen in some nonresponding patients. Clonal expansion of both CD4+ and CD8+ blood T cells was observed from baseline to week 6 at doses 0.1 to 3.0 mg/kg. After ivuxolimab, CD8+ T cells had more expanded clones than CD4+ T cells on average. In the 0.1-3.0 mg/kg groups, partial responders were among the patients with the lowest normalized peripheral clonal expansion, particularly in CD8+ T cells. The antigen specificity of the clonally expanded peripheral T cells was not determined.

The TCR originated in an adult with an advanced solid tumor such as melanoma, head and neck, liver or kidney cancer. This specimen consisted of CD4+ or CD8+ T cells sorted from blood, obtained in a trial of the OX40 agonist ivuxolimab.

The nucleotide sequence reads as follows: TGCGCCAGCAGCCAAGGACAGGGGTGGACCGGGGAGCTGTTTTTT. Its protein reads: CASSQGQGWTGELFF. The chain was built from TRBV4-3 and TRBJ2-2, with 8 middle bases fitting TRBD1. From the germline V gene, CDR1 is LGHNA and CDR2 is YSLEER. V ends up 1 base short and J 5 bases short, with an unmatched junction base count of 3. The CDR3 contains 15 residues, cysteine and phenylalanine counted. Only the CDR3 DNA is retained, 45 bases long and in frame from the first base.